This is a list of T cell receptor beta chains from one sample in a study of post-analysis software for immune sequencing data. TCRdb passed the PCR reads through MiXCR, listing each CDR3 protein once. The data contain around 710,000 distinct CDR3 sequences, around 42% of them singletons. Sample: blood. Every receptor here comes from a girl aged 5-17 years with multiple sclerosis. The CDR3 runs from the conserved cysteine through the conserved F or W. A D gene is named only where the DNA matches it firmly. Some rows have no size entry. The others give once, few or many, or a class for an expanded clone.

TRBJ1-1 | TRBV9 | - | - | TGTGCCAGCAGCGAAAGTGGCACTGAAGCTTTCTTT | CASSESGTEAFF
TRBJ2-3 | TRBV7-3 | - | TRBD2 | TGTGCCAGCAGCCCGGCGGGTTTAGCGGGAGGGCCAGATACGCAGTATTTT | CASSPAGLAGGPDTQYF
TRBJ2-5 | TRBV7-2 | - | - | TGTGCCAGCAGCTTAGTGGCGCGGGATGAGACCCAGTACTTC | CASSLVARDETQYF
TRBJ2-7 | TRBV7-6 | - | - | TGTGCCAGCAGCTTATATCTTGGCTACGAGCAGTACTTC | CASSLYLGYEQYF
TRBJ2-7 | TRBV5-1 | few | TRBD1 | TGCGCCAGCAGCTTGGCCGAGGGACAGGGGTGGTACGAGCAGTACTTC | CASSLAEGQGWYEQYF
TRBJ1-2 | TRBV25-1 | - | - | TGTACCAGCAGTGAAAGGGCTTCTGTCGATGGCTACACCTTC | CTSSERASVDGYTF
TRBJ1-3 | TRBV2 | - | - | TGTGCCAGCAGCGACAGGATCATCTCTGGAAACACCATATATTTT | CASSDRIISGNTIYF
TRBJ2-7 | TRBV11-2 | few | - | TGTGCCAGCAGCACTGACGGACAGACCTACGAGCAGTACTTC | CASSTDGQTYEQYF
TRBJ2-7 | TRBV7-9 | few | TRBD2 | TGTGCCAGCAGCTTAGCCGCGGGTACTAGCGCTTACGAGCAGTACTTC | CASSLAAGTSAYEQYF
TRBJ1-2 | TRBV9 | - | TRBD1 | TGTGCCAGCAGCGTAGGGTTCGCGACAGGGGCCTCCAATGGCTACACCTTC | CASSVGFATGASNGYTF
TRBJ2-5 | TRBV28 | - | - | TGTGCCAGCAGTTTTTTTCGGGTGGTTGGCTCACAAGAGACCCAGTACTTC | CASSFFRVVGSQETQYF
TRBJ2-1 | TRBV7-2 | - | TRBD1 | TGTGCCAGCAGCTCGACCCTGGGACAGGGTGGGCAGTTCTTC | CASSSTLGQGGQFF
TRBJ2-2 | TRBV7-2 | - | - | TGTGCCAGCAGCTTAGAAGCTAGCGTCAACACCGGGGAGCTGTTTTTT | CASSLEASVNTGELFF
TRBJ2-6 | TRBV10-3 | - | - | TGTGCCATCACAGGGGCCGGGGCCAACGTCCTGACTTTC | CAITGAGANVLTF
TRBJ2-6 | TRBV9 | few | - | TGTGCCAGCAGCAGTTTTCGGACTCTGGGGGCCAACGTCCTGACTTTC | CASSSFRTLGANVLTF
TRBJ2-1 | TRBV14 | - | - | TGTGCCAGCAGCCTTGTGCACTGGAATGAGCAGTTCTTC | CASSLVHWNEQFF
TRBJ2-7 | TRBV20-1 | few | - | TGCAGTGCTAGAGAGCCACGGGGATCCTCCTACGAGCAGTACTTC | CSAREPRGSSYEQYF
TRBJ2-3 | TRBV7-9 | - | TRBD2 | TGTGCCAGCAGCGGAGAGCCGGGACTAGCGGGAGTTGGTGATACGCAGTATTTT | CASSGEPGLAGVGDTQYF
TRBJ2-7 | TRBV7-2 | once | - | TGTGCCAGCAGCCAGAGGGATAGGAGCTCCTACGAGCAGTACTTC | CASSQRDRSSYEQYF
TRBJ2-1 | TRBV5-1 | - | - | TGCGCCAGCAGCTGGGGGTCTAGCGTCCCCAATGAGCAGTTCTTC | CASSWGSSVPNEQFF
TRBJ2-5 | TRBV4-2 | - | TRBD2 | TGTGCCAGCAGCCAAGAGTCGGCGGGAGTGGAAGAGACCCAGTACTTC | CASSQESAGVEETQYF
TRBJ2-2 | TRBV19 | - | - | TGTGCCAGTAGTCTCAACAAGAACACCGGGGAGCTGTTTTTT | CASSLNKNTGELFF
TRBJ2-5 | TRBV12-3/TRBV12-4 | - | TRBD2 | TGTGCCAGCAGCCTCGGGAAGCGGGAATCTCTAGGGGAGCAGTACTTC | CASSLGKRESLGEQYF
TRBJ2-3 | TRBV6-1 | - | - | TGTGCCAGCGAGGGAGTGAATACAGATACGCAGTATTTT | CASEGVNTDTQYF
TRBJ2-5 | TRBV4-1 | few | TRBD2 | TGCGCCAGCAGCCAGGTCGGGACTAGCGCCCAAGAGACCCAGTACTTC | CASSQVGTSAQETQYF
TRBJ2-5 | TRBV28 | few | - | TGTGCCAGCAGTTTAGACTCCAGATTGCAAGAGACCCAGTACTTC | CASSLDSRLQETQYF
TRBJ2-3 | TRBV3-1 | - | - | TGTGCCAGCAGCCATCAGTCCAGTTGGCGTCACACAGATACGCAGTATTTT | CASSHQSSWRHTDTQYF
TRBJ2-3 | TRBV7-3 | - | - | TGTGCCAGCAGCTTAACCGCTCCAGATACGCAGTATTTT | CASSLTAPDTQYF
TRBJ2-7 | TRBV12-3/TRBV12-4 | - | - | TGTGCCAGCACGGGGGGCATCACCTACGAGCAGTACTTC | CASTGGITYEQYF